This entry concerns a single TCR beta chain. Its antigen remains unidentified. This entry belongs to a study of immune cell composition in non-small cell lung cancer. Normal lung sampling was at least 3 cm from the tumour, as distant as possible. Study observations and caveats: Overall clonality, unlike maximal tumour-associated clone frequency, did not predict TIL reactivity. Dominant in vivo tumour-associated clones were not shown to share tumour-reactive sequences.

The germline V gene has CDR1 SGHRS and CDR2 YFSETQ. Germline trimming cut 3 bases from V and 6 bases from J; bases unmatched to any gene: 6. The CDR3 sequence is 15 residues long. Clones were sequenced by immunoSEQ multiplex PCR, and TCRdb holds only the in-frame ones, with some missing. This table holds fewer than 2,500 clones, about 81% found once. V and J are TRBV5-1 and TRBJ2-1; 10 nucleotides align to TRBD1. Sequencing was carried out using non-adjacent lung tissue. The TCR comes from a human donor with non-small cell lung cancer. The chain's CDR3 is CASSSGTGVGNEQFF. The CDR3 region has the DNA TGCGCCAGCAGCTCTGGGACAGGGGTTGGCAATGAGCAGTTCTTC.